This T cell receptor beta chain was observed in a study of T cell responses to AZD1222 COVID-19 vaccine. Repertoires were generated with immunoSEQ multiplex PCR, while TCRdb's copy carries only in-frame clones and drops some. This table holds some 150,000 clones, approximately 90% found once. Findings and caveats of the study: Spike-spanning, vaccine-associated CD4 TCRs were dominant at 160-218 and 743-854.

Between the trimmed V and J ends, which lost 1 base and 10 bases, there was a span of 11 bases. This CDR3 region has 13 residues. CDR1 is SGHDN, CDR2 FVKESK, per germline. About this clone itself: Its antigen remains unknown.

Sequenced here: peripheral blood, sampled on day 0 of AZD1222 vaccination. The sequence was collected from an adult in good health. This rearrangement joins TRBV14 to TRBJ2-1; possibly TRBD2 for D (6 bases). The chain's CDR3 is CASSQGKGLEQFF. The CDR3 nucleotides are TGTGCCAGCAGCCAAGGAAAGGGACTGGAGCAGTTCTTC.